This T cell receptor (beta chain) was identified during a study of T cell changes during pregnancy in multiple sclerosis. Produced via immunoSEQ multiplex PCR; TCRdb's table is partial and in-frame only. This sample has around 50,000 clones, with almost 95% found just once. Germline V CDR1 and CDR2: SGHTA, FQGNSA. The length of the CDR3 is 11 residues. Trimming removed 10 bases at V and 4 bases at J, with 7 bases between. J is TRBJ2-2 and V is TRBV7-2; D not resolved. This specimen consisted of CD8+ T cells from peripheral blood mononuclear cells, obtained in the first trimester of pregnancy. The clonotype originates from a female donor with multiple sclerosis, enrolled in a pregnancy study. The CDR3 here is CATQVTGELFF. The CDR3, as DNA: TGTGCCACACAAGTCACCGGGGAGCTGTTTTTT.